This note documents a single TCR beta chain sequence. Its matching antigen is unknown. The data were taken from a study of OX40 agonist ivuxolimab in advanced cancers. Overall study results and limits: On average, a greater number of expanded clones characterised CD8+ T cells relative to CD4+.

CDR1 is MDHEN, CDR2 SYDVKM, per germline. V dropped 8 bases and J dropped 4; count of bases not matched to a gene: 6. The CDR3 length is 13 residues. Generated by immunoSEQ multiplex PCR, the TCRdb table keeps only in-frame clones and is missing some. The data hold 65,000 or so clones, with roughly 88% observed a single time. The material sequenced was CD4+ or CD8+ T cells sorted from blood, taken in a trial of the OX40 agonist ivuxolimab. V and J are TRBV28 and TRBJ2-7, with 9 bases identical to TRBD1. This TCR derives from an adult with an advanced solid tumor such as melanoma, head and neck, liver or kidney cancer. Here the CDR3 DNA reads TGTGCCAGCTCCGGACAGGGGCCGTACGAGCAGTACTTC. Translated: CASSGQGPYEQYF. Filled out from reference TRBV28 and TRBJ2-7, the complete variable domain reads DVKVTQSSRYLVKRTGEKVFLECVQDMDHENMFWYRQDPGLGLRLIYFSYDVKMKEKGDIPEGYSVSREKKERFSLILESASTNQTSMYLCASSGQGPYEQYFGPGTRLTVT.